This T cell receptor beta chain was recorded in a study of shared clonotypes between healthy human individuals. Study-wide points: Sampling included only blood; tissue repertoires likely differ.

The data were produced by immunoSEQ multiplex PCR, yet TCRdb's version contains in-frame clones alone and is incomplete. Found here are fewer than 2.5 million clones, over 85% of them singletons; the top ten hold 0.36%. The length of the CDR3 is 16 residues. CDR1 and CDR2 from the germline V gene are SGDLS and YYNGEE. V lost 3 bases to trimming and J lost 2 bases, with 12 bases between them. Of note for this clone: The antigen is not known.

The TCR sequence derives from a young man in good health. Some clones in this sample may be carry-over from other donors' samples. The chain carries TRBV9 and TRBJ2-6; D ambiguous. The sample consisted of naive CD4+ T cells from PBMCs. This sample's subset: CD45RA+ positively selected. The chain's CDR3 is CASSGRHVTGANVLTF. CDR3 DNA sequence: TGTGCCAGCAGCGGTCGTCACGTGACTGGGGCCAACGTCCTGACTTTC. The entire variable domain, with the rest obtained from reference TRBV9 and TRBJ2-6, is as follows: DSGVTQTPKHLITATGQRVTLRCSPRSGDLSVYWYQQSLDQGLQFLIQYYNGEERAKGNILERFSAQQFPDLHSELNLSSLELGDSALYFCASSGRHVTGANVLTFGAGSRLTVL.